This is a list of T cell receptor beta chains from one sample in a study of Graves' ophthalmopathy and Graves' hyperthyroidism. TCRdb fed the multiplex PCR reads into MiXCR, producing one record per CDR3 protein. The sample has hundreds of thousands of distinct CDR3 sequences, 45% to 55% seen once; the top ten hold about 45%. Sequencing input: peripheral blood. Receptors originate from an adult man with Graves' ophthalmopathy. Both conserved end residues are part of each CDR3. The D gene is left open where the match is weak. Some rows have no size entry. The others give once, few or many, or a class for an expanded clone.

abundance: -; v_gene: TRBV2; d_gene: -; j_gene: TRBJ1-4; CDR3nt: TGTGCCAGCACTCGGCTCCGTAATGAAAAACTGTTTTTT; CDR3aa: CASTRLRNEKLFF
abundance: few; v_gene: TRBV7-9; d_gene: TRBD1; j_gene: TRBJ2-6; CDR3nt: TGTGCCAGCAGCCAAGGGGGCAGGACAGGGGGCTCTGGGGCCAACGTCCTGACTTTC; CDR3aa: CASSQGGRTGGSGANVLTF
abundance: -; v_gene: TRBV7-2; d_gene: -; j_gene: TRBJ1-3; CDR3nt: TGTGCCAGCAACCCCGAGCAGGGGTATGGAAACACCATATATTTT; CDR3aa: CASNPEQGYGNTIYF
abundance: few; v_gene: TRBV2; d_gene: TRBD1; j_gene: TRBJ1-5; CDR3nt: TGTGCCAGCCGGGGGACAGATAGCAATCAGCCCCAGCATTTT; CDR3aa: CASRGTDSNQPQHF
abundance: -; v_gene: TRBV29-1; d_gene: TRBD1; j_gene: TRBJ2-7; CDR3nt: TGCAGCGTTGGTCCGGGACAGCGAAGCTCCTACGAGCAGTACTTC; CDR3aa: CSVGPGQRSSYEQYF
abundance: -; v_gene: TRBV29-1; d_gene: -; j_gene: TRBJ2-2; CDR3nt: TGCAGCGTGGGTGAGAGCGTGGCGTCCGGGGAGCTGTTTTTT; CDR3aa: CSVGESVASGELFF
abundance: -; v_gene: TRBV12-3/TRBV12-4; d_gene: -; j_gene: TRBJ2-5; CDR3nt: TGTGCCAGCAGTTTATTTCAGGGTGAAGAGACCCAGTACTTC; CDR3aa: CASSLFQGEETQYF
abundance: -; v_gene: TRBV7-9; d_gene: -; j_gene: TRBJ2-3; CDR3nt: TGTGCCAGCAGCTTAGGGGGGCTGCAAGGGCGTCCCTCCACAGATACGCAGTATTTT; CDR3aa: CASSLGGLQGRPSTDTQYF
abundance: once; v_gene: TRBV19; d_gene: -; j_gene: TRBJ1-1; CDR3nt: TGTGCCAGTAGTATAGGGGCGTTCACTGAAGCTTTCTTT; CDR3aa: CASSIGAFTEAFF
abundance: many; v_gene: TRBV2; d_gene: -; j_gene: TRBJ1-5; CDR3nt: TGTGCCAGCGACAGAGCGGCTAATCAGCCCCAGCATTTT; CDR3aa: CASDRAANQPQHF
abundance: many; v_gene: TRBV24-1; d_gene: -; j_gene: TRBJ1-5; CDR3nt: TGTGCCACCAGTGGGGGATCGCAGCCCCAGCATTTT; CDR3aa: CATSGGSQPQHF
abundance: many; v_gene: TRBV10-3; d_gene: -; j_gene: TRBJ2-5; CDR3nt: TGTGCCATCAGTGATATCGTCCATGGGGGTAACCAAGAGACCCAGTACTTC; CDR3aa: CAISDIVHGGNQETQYF
abundance: -; v_gene: TRBV7-9; d_gene: -; j_gene: TRBJ1-2; CDR3nt: TGTGCCAGCATCCCCCCCGGAAGGGACTATGGCTACACCTTC; CDR3aa: CASIPPGRDYGYTF
abundance: -; v_gene: TRBV10-2; d_gene: -; j_gene: TRBJ2-5; CDR3nt: TGCGCCTGCAGTGAGACGAGCGGCGGTCATCAAGAGACCCAGTACTTC; CDR3aa: CACSETSGGHQETQYF